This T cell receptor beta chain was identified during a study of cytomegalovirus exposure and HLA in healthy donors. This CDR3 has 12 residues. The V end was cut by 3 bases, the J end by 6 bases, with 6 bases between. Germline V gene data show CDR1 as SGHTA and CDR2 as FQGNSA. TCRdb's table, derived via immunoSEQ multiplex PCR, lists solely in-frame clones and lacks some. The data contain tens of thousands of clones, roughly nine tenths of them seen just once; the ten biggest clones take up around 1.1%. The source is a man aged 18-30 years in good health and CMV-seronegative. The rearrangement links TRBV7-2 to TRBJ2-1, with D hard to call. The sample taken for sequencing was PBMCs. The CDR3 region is CASSFNVNEQFF. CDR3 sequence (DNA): TGTGCCAGCAGCTTTAATGTCAATGAGCAGTTCTTC.